This T cell receptor beta chain was captured by sequencing in a study of breast tumors, draining lymph nodes, adjacent tissues. Breast cancer patients provided tissue from their axillary draining lymph nodes. In this sample, this clonotype turned up many times. Its antigen is as yet unknown. Trimming cost V 4 bases and J 7 bases, with 16 bases left between them. The CDR3 extends over 14 amino acids. Using its own MiXCR run on the multiplex PCR reads, TCRdb lists one record per CDR3 protein. The sample consists of under 350,000 distinct CDR3 sequences, 30% of them appearing once. Study observations and caveats: Findings are consistent with lymph node origin and intratumoral expansion of most tumor T cells. Tumor TCR diversity was below lymph nodes but above nontumor tissue.

What was sequenced was axillary lymph node tissue. This clonotype originated in a female donor with breast cancer. Some clones in this sample may be carry-over from other donors' samples. The gene calls are TRBV12-3 or TRBV12-4 and TRBJ1-2; D might be TRBD1 (5 bases). The CDR3 DNA follows: TGTGCCAGCAGTTCCCCCGGGGCTAAAGGTGGCTACACCTTC. It specifies CASSSPGAKGGYTF.